This T cell receptor beta chain was found in a study of metastatic and nonmetastatic thyroid tumors. TCRdb reassembled clones from the PCR reads with MiXCR. This table has some 5,000 clones, over 25% appearing once. This clone was observed a handful of times. Antigen: not known. The conserved closing phenylalanine or tryptophan is absent in this CDR3, likely reflecting a read error. The length of the CDR3 is 15 residues. Looked up from germline, CDR1 is DFQATT and CDR2 is SNEGSKA (reference sequence). Overall study results and limits: When malignant thyroid tumors were compared with benign nodules, TCR beta diversity was reportedly significantly higher in the malignant tumors. This held in both blood and tumor samples.

No treatment of any kind had been given to any patient before thyroid surgery. This sequence originates from a female donor with papillary thyroid cancer or a benign thyroid nodule (not recorded which). Some clones in this sample may be carry-over from other donors' samples. The sequencing input was adjacent normal tissue. This chain connects TRBV20-1 to TRBJ1-5, with 9 bases identical to TRBD1. The CDR3, as DNA: TGCAGTACTAGATGGGGGACAGGGTACAACCAGCCCCAGCATTCT. Amino acid sequence: CSTRWGTGYNQPQHS.